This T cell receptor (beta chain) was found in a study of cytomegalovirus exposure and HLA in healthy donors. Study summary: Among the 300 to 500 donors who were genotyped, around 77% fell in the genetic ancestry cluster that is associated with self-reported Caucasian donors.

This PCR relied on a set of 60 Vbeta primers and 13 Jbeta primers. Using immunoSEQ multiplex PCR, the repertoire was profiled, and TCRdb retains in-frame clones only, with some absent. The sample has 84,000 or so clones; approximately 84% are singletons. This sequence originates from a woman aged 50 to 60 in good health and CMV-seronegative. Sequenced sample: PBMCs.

This chain's CDR3 is CASSQPGTGKLYGYTF. The CDR3 DNA reads as TGTGCCAGCTCCCAACCCGGGACAGGGAAACTCTATGGCTACACCTTC. The chain is built from TRBV18 and TRBJ1-2; 9 nucleotides match TRBD1. J was trimmed by 4 bases and V by 6 bases; bases with no gene match: 12. The CDR3 sequence is 16 residues long. CDR1 KGHSH and CDR2 LQKENI come from the germline V gene.